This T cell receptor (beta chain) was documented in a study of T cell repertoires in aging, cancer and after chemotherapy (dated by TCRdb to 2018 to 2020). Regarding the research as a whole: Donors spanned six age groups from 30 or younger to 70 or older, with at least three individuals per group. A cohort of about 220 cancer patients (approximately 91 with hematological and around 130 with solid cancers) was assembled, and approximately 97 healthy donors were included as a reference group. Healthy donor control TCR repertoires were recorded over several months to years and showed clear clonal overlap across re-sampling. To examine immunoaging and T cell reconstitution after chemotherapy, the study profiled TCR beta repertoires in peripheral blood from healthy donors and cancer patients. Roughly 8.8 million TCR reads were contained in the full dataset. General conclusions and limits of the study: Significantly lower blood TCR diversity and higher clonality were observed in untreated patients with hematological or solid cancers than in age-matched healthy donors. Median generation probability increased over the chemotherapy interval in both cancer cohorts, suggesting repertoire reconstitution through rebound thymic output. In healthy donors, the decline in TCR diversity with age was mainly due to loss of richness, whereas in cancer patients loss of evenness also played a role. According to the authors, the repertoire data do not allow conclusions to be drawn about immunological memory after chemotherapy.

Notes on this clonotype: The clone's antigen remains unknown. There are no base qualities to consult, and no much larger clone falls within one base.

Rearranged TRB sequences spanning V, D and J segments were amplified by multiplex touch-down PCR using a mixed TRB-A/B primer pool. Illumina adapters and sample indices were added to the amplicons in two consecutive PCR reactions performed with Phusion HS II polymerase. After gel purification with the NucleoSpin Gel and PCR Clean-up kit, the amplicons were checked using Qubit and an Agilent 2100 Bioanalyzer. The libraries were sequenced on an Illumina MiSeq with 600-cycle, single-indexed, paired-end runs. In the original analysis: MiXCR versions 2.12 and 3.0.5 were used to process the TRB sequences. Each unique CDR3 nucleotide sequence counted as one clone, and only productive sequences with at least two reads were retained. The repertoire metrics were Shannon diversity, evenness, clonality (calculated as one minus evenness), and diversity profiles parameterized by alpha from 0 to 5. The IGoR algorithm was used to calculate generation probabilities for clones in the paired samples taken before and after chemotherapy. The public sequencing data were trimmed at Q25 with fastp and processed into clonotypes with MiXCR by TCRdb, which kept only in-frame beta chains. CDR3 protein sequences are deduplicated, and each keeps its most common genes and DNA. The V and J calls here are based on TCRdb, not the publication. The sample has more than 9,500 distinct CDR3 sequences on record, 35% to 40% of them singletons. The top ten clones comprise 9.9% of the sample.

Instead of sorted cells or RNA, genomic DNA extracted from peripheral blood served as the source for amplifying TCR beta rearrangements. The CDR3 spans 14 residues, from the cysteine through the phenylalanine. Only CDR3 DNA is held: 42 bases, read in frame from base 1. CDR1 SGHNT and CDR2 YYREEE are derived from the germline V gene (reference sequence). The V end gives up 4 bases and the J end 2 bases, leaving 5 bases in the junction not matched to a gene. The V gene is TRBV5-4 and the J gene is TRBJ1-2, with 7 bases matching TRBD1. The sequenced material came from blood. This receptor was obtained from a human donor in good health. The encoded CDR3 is CASSPRGQNYGYTF. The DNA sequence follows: TGTGCCAGCAGCCCTCGGGGACAGAACTATGGCTACACCTTC.